The rows below give T cell receptor beta chains drawn from one sample of a study of T-cell reconstitution after alpha-beta-depleted transplantation in children. TCRdb reprocessed the PCR reads with MiXCR, giving one entry per CDR3 protein. The table includes approximately 170,000 distinct CDR3 sequences, over 8.5% detected once. Here the sequenced sample was PBMCs, taken before TCRalphabeta/CD19-depleted stem cell transplant. Receptor source: a boy younger than 10 with acute myeloid leukemia, due to receive a stem cell transplant. Both conserved end residues are part of each CDR3. D genes are given only for firm matches. Not every row has a clone size; where given, it reads once, few, many or a size class.

J gene: TRBJ2-1; V gene: TRBV5-1; D gene: TRBD2; clone size: many; CDR3 length: 17; CDR3 protein: CASSWGTSGGLYNEQFF; CDR3 DNA: TGCGCCAGCAGCTGGGGGACTAGCGGGGGACTATACAATGAGCAGTTCTTC
J gene: TRBJ1-3; V gene: TRBV4-1; D gene: .; clone size: many; CDR3 length: 19; CDR3 protein: CASSQDGLKVGLSGNTIYF; CDR3 DNA: TGCGCCAGCAGCCAAGATGGGCTGAAAGTAGGACTCTCTGGAAACACCATATATTTT
J gene: TRBJ2-1; V gene: TRBV18; D gene: TRBD1; clone size: many; CDR3 length: 11; CDR3 protein: CASSGQSDQFF; CDR3 DNA: TGTGCCAGCTCGGGACAGTCGGACCAGTTCTTC
J gene: TRBJ1-6; V gene: TRBV4-1; D gene: .; clone size: many; CDR3 length: 17; CDR3 protein: CASSQVPGAGGNSPLHF; CDR3 DNA: TGCGCCAGCAGCCAAGTGCCAGGGGCTGGGGGTAATTCACCCCTCCACTTT
J gene: TRBJ1-2; V gene: TRBV7-2; D gene: TRBD1; clone size: many; CDR3 length: 15; CDR3 protein: CASSPTTGVGYGYTF; CDR3 DNA: TGTGCCAGCAGCCCGACGACAGGGGTCGGCTATGGCTACACCTTC
J gene: TRBJ2-5; V gene: TRBV20-1; D gene: .; clone size: many; CDR3 length: 15; CDR3 protein: CSARGLGSGKETQYF; CDR3 DNA: TGCAGTGCTAGGGGCCTAGGTAGTGGGAAAGAGACCCAGTACTTC
J gene: TRBJ2-2; V gene: TRBV6-5; D gene: TRBD1; clone size: many; CDR3 length: 17; CDR3 protein: CASSYPIDRGRTGELFF; CDR3 DNA: TGTGCCAGCAGTTACCCGATAGACAGGGGGCGGACCGGTGAGCTGTTTTTT
J gene: TRBJ1-5; V gene: TRBV19; D gene: .; clone size: few; CDR3 length: 12; CDR3 protein: CASSIANQPQHF; CDR3 DNA: TGTGCCAGTAGTATAGCTAATCAGCCCCAGCATTTT
J gene: TRBJ2-2; V gene: TRBV20-1; D gene: TRBD2; clone size: many; CDR3 length: 14; CDR3 protein: CSAQGLANTGELFF; CDR3 DNA: TGCAGTGCCCAGGGACTAGCGAACACCGGGGAGCTGTTTTTT
J gene: TRBJ2-1; V gene: TRBV10-3; D gene: TRBD2; clone size: many; CDR3 length: 17; CDR3 protein: CAISESGPAGAYNEQFF; CDR3 DNA: TGTGCCATCAGTGAGTCGGGGCCAGCGGGAGCCTACAATGAGCAGTTCTTC
J gene: TRBJ2-5; V gene: TRBV30; D gene: .; clone size: many; CDR3 length: 10; CDR3 protein: CALSKETQYF; CDR3 DNA: TGTGCCCTCAGTAAAGAGACCCAGTACTTC
J gene: TRBJ2-3; V gene: TRBV20-1; D gene: TRBD2; clone size: .; CDR3 length: 21; CDR3 protein: CSTRSADYGTSRGRYTDTQYF; CDR3 DNA: TGCAGTACTAGATCCGCGGACTACGGGACTAGCAGGGGACGCTACACAGATACGCAGTATTTT
J gene: TRBJ1-1; V gene: TRBV4-1; D gene: TRBD1; clone size: many; CDR3 length: 15; CDR3 protein: CASSQKQGGHTEAFF; CDR3 DNA: TGCGCCAGCAGCCAGAAACAGGGGGGCCACACTGAAGCTTTCTTT
J gene: TRBJ1-2; V gene: TRBV5-1; D gene: TRBD1; clone size: .; CDR3 length: 12; CDR3 protein: CASSGQGDGYTF; CDR3 DNA: TGCGCCAGCAGCGGTCAGGGGGATGGCTACACCTTC
J gene: TRBJ2-1; V gene: TRBV20-1; D gene: TRBD1; clone size: many; CDR3 length: 14; CDR3 protein: CSASTGTGYNEQFF; CDR3 DNA: TGCAGTGCGTCCACCGGGACAGGCTACAATGAGCAGTTCTTC
J gene: TRBJ2-2; V gene: TRBV7-8; D gene: TRBD1; clone size: many; CDR3 length: 13; CDR3 protein: CASSWTGIGELFF; CDR3 DNA: TGTGCCAGCAGCTGGACAGGGATCGGGGAGCTGTTTTTT
J gene: TRBJ2-2; V gene: TRBV20-1; D gene: TRBD1; clone size: many; CDR3 length: 17; CDR3 protein: CSARGGQGAGNTGELFF; CDR3 DNA: TGCAGTGCTAGAGGAGGACAGGGGGCAGGGAACACCGGGGAGCTGTTTTTT
J gene: TRBJ2-2; V gene: TRBV4-1; D gene: TRBD2; clone size: many; CDR3 length: 16; CDR3 protein: CASSHIAGDVTGELFF; CDR3 DNA: TGCGCCAGCAGCCATATAGCGGGAGACGTCACCGGGGAGCTGTTTTTT
J gene: TRBJ2-2; V gene: TRBV7-9; D gene: .; clone size: many; CDR3 length: 14; CDR3 protein: CASINRGGSGELFF; CDR3 DNA: TGTGCCAGCATCAATAGGGGAGGTAGCGGGGAGCTGTTTTTT
J gene: TRBJ2-7; V gene: TRBV11-3; D gene: TRBD2; clone size: many; CDR3 length: 18; CDR3 protein: CASSLGLAGGPYSYEQYF; CDR3 DNA: TGTGCCAGCAGCTTAGGACTAGCGGGAGGACCCTACTCCTACGAGCAGTACTTC
J gene: TRBJ2-2; V gene: TRBV20-1; D gene: TRBD1; clone size: .; CDR3 length: 17; CDR3 protein: CSARVTITGTGRGELFF; CDR3 DNA: TGCAGTGCTAGAGTCACTATTACCGGGACAGGTCGCGGGGAGCTGTTTTTT
J gene: TRBJ2-5; V gene: TRBV5-1; D gene: TRBD2; clone size: many; CDR3 length: 14; CDR3 protein: CASSRGLAEETQYF; CDR3 DNA: TGCGCCAGCAGCCGAGGACTAGCAGAAGAGACCCAGTACTTC
J gene: TRBJ2-1; V gene: TRBV5-1; D gene: TRBD2; clone size: many; CDR3 length: 16; CDR3 protein: CASLDGLAGGTNEQFF; CDR3 DNA: TGCGCCAGCCTAGACGGACTAGCGGGGGGAACCAATGAGCAGTTCTTC
J gene: TRBJ1-2; V gene: TRBV5-1; D gene: .; clone size: many; CDR3 length: 15; CDR3 protein: CASSLAAGANYGYTF; CDR3 DNA: TGCGCCAGCAGCTTGGCGGCAGGGGCTAACTATGGCTACACCTTC
J gene: TRBJ2-7; V gene: TRBV7-9; D gene: TRBD2; clone size: many; CDR3 length: 15; CDR3 protein: CASSYLAGGPYEQYF; CDR3 DNA: TGTGCCAGCAGCTACCTAGCGGGAGGGCCCTACGAGCAGTACTTC
J gene: TRBJ2-7; V gene: TRBV4-1; D gene: TRBD1; clone size: many; CDR3 length: 17; CDR3 protein: CASSQDDRGAVSYEQYF; CDR3 DNA: TGCGCCAGCAGCCAAGATGACAGGGGGGCCGTTTCCTACGAGCAGTACTTC
J gene: TRBJ2-5; V gene: TRBV7-2; D gene: .; clone size: many; CDR3 length: 13; CDR3 protein: CASSFSFRETQYF; CDR3 DNA: TGTGCCAGCAGCTTTTCCTTCCGGGAGACCCAGTACTTC
J gene: TRBJ2-1; V gene: TRBV10-3; D gene: TRBD1; clone size: few; CDR3 length: 24; CDR3 protein: CAISDRGVRNNWTGGLYYYNEQFF; CDR3 DNA: TGTGCCATCAGTGATCGGGGGGTTAGGAACAACTGGACAGGGGGCCTCTACTACTACAATGAGCAGTTCTTC
J gene: TRBJ2-7; V gene: TRBV10-3; D gene: .; clone size: .; CDR3 length: 16; CDR3 protein: CAISRGGGPPSYEQYF; CDR3 DNA: TGTGCCATCAGTAGGGGGGGGGGCCCCCCCTCCTACGAGCAGTACTTC
J gene: TRBJ2-7; V gene: TRBV27; D gene: TRBD1; clone size: many; CDR3 length: 15; CDR3 protein: CASSLSNRGDYEQYF; CDR3 DNA: TGTGCCAGCAGTTTATCAAACAGGGGGGACTACGAGCAGTACTTC
J gene: TRBJ2-5; V gene: TRBV7-6; D gene: TRBD1; clone size: .; CDR3 length: 16; CDR3 protein: CASSRDDRELGETQYF; CDR3 DNA: TGTGCCAGCAGCCGAGACGACAGGGAATTGGGAGAGACCCAGTACTTC
J gene: TRBJ1-2; V gene: TRBV15; D gene: TRBD1; clone size: many; CDR3 length: 15; CDR3 protein: CATSRAGQESYGYTF; CDR3 DNA: TGTGCCACCAGCAGAGCTGGACAGGAGAGCTATGGCTACACCTTC
J gene: TRBJ2-7; V gene: TRBV28; D gene: TRBD1; clone size: many; CDR3 length: 15; CDR3 protein: CASSFVSGQGGWQYF; CDR3 DNA: TGTGCCAGCAGTTTCGTGTCCGGACAGGGCGGCTGGCAGTACTTC
J gene: TRBJ1-5; V gene: TRBV20-1; D gene: .; clone size: many; CDR3 length: 17; CDR3 protein: CSASTLILGHDNQPQHF; CDR3 DNA: TGCAGTGCTTCCACACTAATCCTGGGACACGACAATCAGCCCCAGCATTTT
J gene: TRBJ1-1; V gene: TRBV11-2; D gene: .; clone size: .; CDR3 length: 16; CDR3 protein: CASSLDLGFRGTEAFF; CDR3 DNA: TGTGCCAGCAGCTTAGATCTCGGGTTCCGGGGCACTGAAGCTTTCTTT
J gene: TRBJ1-2; V gene: TRBV6-5; D gene: TRBD1; clone size: many; CDR3 length: 15; CDR3 protein: CASSLRGTGVYGYTF; CDR3 DNA: TGTGCCAGCAGCTTACGGGGGACAGGGGTATATGGCTACACCTTC
J gene: TRBJ2-3; V gene: TRBV12-3/TRBV12-4; D gene: TRBD2; clone size: many; CDR3 length: 15; CDR3 protein: CASSSRLAGIDTQYF; CDR3 DNA: TGTGCCAGCAGTTCCCGACTAGCGGGTATAGATACGCAGTATTTT
J gene: TRBJ2-4; V gene: TRBV10-3; D gene: .; clone size: many; CDR3 length: 15; CDR3 protein: CAISEATASGNIQYF; CDR3 DNA: TGTGCCATCAGTGAGGCGACGGCGTCGGGAAACATTCAGTACTTC
J gene: TRBJ2-3; V gene: TRBV20-1; D gene: .; clone size: medium-sized; CDR3 length: 14; CDR3 protein: CSAQREPSTDTQYF; CDR3 DNA: TGCAGTGCCCAAAGGGAACCCTCCACAGATACGCAGTATTTT
J gene: TRBJ1-5; V gene: TRBV27; D gene: .; clone size: many; CDR3 length: 13; CDR3 protein: CASSFGVVQPQHF; CDR3 DNA: TGTGCCAGCAGTTTTGGGGTAGTTCAGCCCCAGCATTTT
J gene: TRBJ2-3; V gene: TRBV6-5; D gene: .; clone size: many; CDR3 length: 14; CDR3 protein: CASSYSSNTDTQYF; CDR3 DNA: TGTGCCAGCAGTTACTCGTCCAACACAGATACGCAGTATTTT
J gene: TRBJ1-6; V gene: TRBV15; D gene: TRBD1; clone size: .; CDR3 length: 15; CDR3 protein: CVTSRGREIDSPLHF; CDR3 DNA: TGTGTCACCAGCAGGGGGAGGGAGATTGATTCACCCCTCCACTTT
J gene: TRBJ2-3; V gene: TRBV5-1; D gene: .; clone size: many; CDR3 length: 15; CDR3 protein: CASSPDPHSTDTQYF; CDR3 DNA: TGCGCCAGCAGCCCCGACCCCCACAGCACAGATACGCAGTATTTT
J gene: TRBJ2-2; V gene: TRBV5-1; D gene: .; clone size: many; CDR3 length: 16; CDR3 protein: CASSPEDRSNTGELFF; CDR3 DNA: TGCGCCAGCAGCCCAGAGGACAGATCGAACACCGGGGAGCTGTTTTTT
J gene: TRBJ2-2; V gene: TRBV9; D gene: TRBD1; clone size: many; CDR3 length: 14; CDR3 protein: CASSLQTGTGELFF; CDR3 DNA: TGTGCCAGCAGCCTCCAGACAGGGACCGGGGAGCTGTTTTTT
J gene: TRBJ2-5; V gene: TRBV15; D gene: TRBD2; clone size: many; CDR3 length: 15; CDR3 protein: CATLRAGEGVETQYF; CDR3 DNA: TGTGCCACCCTAAGAGCGGGAGAAGGGGTCGAGACCCAGTACTTC
J gene: TRBJ1-2; V gene: TRBV11-2; D gene: .; clone size: many; CDR3 length: 15; CDR3 protein: CASSSLRDTHYGYTF; CDR3 DNA: TGTGCCAGCAGCTCCCTGCGGGACACTCACTATGGCTACACCTTC
J gene: TRBJ2-1; V gene: TRBV3-1; D gene: TRBD2; clone size: many; CDR3 length: 13; CDR3 protein: CASSQARTSGAFF; CDR3 DNA: TGTGCCAGCAGCCAAGCCCGGACTAGCGGAGCGTTCTTC